Listed below are T cell receptor beta chains from one sample, sequenced in a study of cytomegalovirus exposure and HLA in healthy donors. Assay: immunoSEQ multiplex PCR; the TCRdb copy retains only in-frame clones and omits some. The sample has some 150,000 clones; less than 85% are singletons. Sequenced input: PBMCs. The receptors were sampled from a middle-aged man in good health and CMV-seropositive. Both conserved end residues are part of each CDR3. The order of the fields is J gene, V gene, D gene, clone size, CDR3 DNA, CDR3 protein. A D gene is named only where the DNA matches it firmly. Clone size is shown for a subset of rows, as once, few, many or a class of expanded clone.

TRBJ2-1	TRBV9	-	-	TGTGCCAGCAGTGTATTAGGGGTAAACTCCTACAATGAGCAGTTCTTC	CASSVLGVNSYNEQFF
TRBJ2-5	TRBV5-1	-	-	TGCGCCAGCAGCTTAACAGGGTGGGCAGAGACCCAGTACTTC	CASSLTGWAETQYF
TRBJ2-5	TRBV6-1	-	-	TGTGCCAGCAGCCCCCTGTCGGTTTACGAGACCCAGTACTTC	CASSPLSVYETQYF
TRBJ2-5	TRBV30	-	-	TGTGCCTGGAGTGCCTCCTATGAGACCCAGTACTTC	CAWSASYETQYF
TRBJ1-2	TRBV19	-	-	TGTGCCAGTAGACAAGACAGATCCTATGGCTACACCTTC	CASRQDRSYGYTF
TRBJ1-2	TRBV7-2	-	few	TGTGCCTCGCGGTATGAAGACTATGGCTACACCTTC	CASRYEDYGYTF
TRBJ1-5	TRBV6-5	-	-	TGTGCCACCTCCCTTTATAGCAATCAGCCCCAGCATTTT	CATSLYSNQPQHF
TRBJ2-2	TRBV11-3	TRBD2	-	TGTGCCAGCAGCTGGACTAGCGGGACAGCCGGGGAGCTGTTTTTT	CASSWTSGTAGELFF
TRBJ1-1	TRBV6-5	TRBD1	few	TGTGCCAGCAGCCCAACCGGGACAGGGGGACCGCGCGCTTTCTTT	CASSPTGTGGPRAFF
TRBJ2-3	TRBV28	TRBD2	-	TGTGCCAGCAGTCCCTGGACTAGCGGTCTCACAGATACGCAGTATTTT	CASSPWTSGLTDTQYF
TRBJ1-1	TRBV30	-	-	TGTGCCTCGGGACAAATGAACACTGAAGCTTTCTTT	CASGQMNTEAFF
TRBJ2-5	TRBV25-1	-	-	TGTGCCAGCAGTGGTCCGAGAGAGACCCAGTACTTC	CASSGPRETQYF
TRBJ2-3	TRBV27	-	once	TGTGCCACCATCGCGGGCTACGGGTATGCAGATACGCAGTATTTT	CATIAGYGYADTQYF
TRBJ2-1	TRBV9	TRBD2	-	TGTGCCAGCAGCGGTGGTAGCGGGAGTAACAATGAGCAGTTCTTC	CASSGGSGSNNEQFF
TRBJ1-2	TRBV2	TRBD1	few	TGTGCCAGCGTCCGGGGCAGGGGGAACTATGGCTACACCTTC	CASVRGRGNYGYTF
TRBJ2-1	TRBV2	-	-	TGTGCCAGCGTCGTGGACTTCGGTGAGCAGTTCTTC	CASVVDFGEQFF
TRBJ2-7	TRBV18	TRBD1	-	TGTGCCAGCTCACAGGGACAGGGATACGAGCAGTACTTC	CASSQGQGYEQYF
TRBJ2-2	TRBV4-2	-	few	TGTGCCAGCAGCCCTAGTCTTTCCGGGGAGCTGTTTTTT	CASSPSLSGELFF
TRBJ1-2	TRBV28	TRBD1	-	TGTGCCAGCAGACTACAGGGGGGCTATGGCTACACCTTC	CASRLQGGYGYTF
TRBJ2-5	TRBV4-1	-	once	TGCGCCAGCAGCCAAGAAAGGAGGCAGTACTTC	CASSQERRQYF
TRBJ2-3	TRBV7-6	TRBD2	-	TGTGCCAGTCAACGGGAGGCGGGGTTCACCGATACGCAGTATTTT	CASQREAGFTDTQYF
TRBJ1-3	TRBV9	-	-	TGTGCCAGCAGCATCCGGGGGGGGTTCTCTGGAAACACCATATATTTT	CASSIRGGFSGNTIYF
TRBJ2-1	TRBV28	TRBD2	-	TGTGCCAGCACCAAGGGCGGGGGGTCCTACAATGAGCAGTTCTTC	CASTKGGGSYNEQFF
TRBJ1-1	TRBV30	-	-	TGTGCCTGGAGTGGGCAGTTGGACACTGAAGCTTTCTTT	CAWSGQLDTEAFF
TRBJ2-5	TRBV6-5	-	-	TGTGCCGCCGGCAGGGGACAAGAGACCCAGTACTTC	CAAGRGQETQYF
TRBJ2-7	TRBV7-8	TRBD1	-	TGTGCCAGCAGCTCCGGGACAGGGATGCTCGAGCAGTACTTC	CASSSGTGMLEQYF
TRBJ2-1	TRBV29-1	-	-	TGCAGCGTTCAGCCCAGGGTGAACACTTACAATGAGCAGTTCTTC	CSVQPRVNTYNEQFF
TRBJ2-5	TRBV18	-	-	TGTGCCAGCTCACCACTACGGGGGGAGACCCAGTACTTC	CASSPLRGETQYF
TRBJ2-1	TRBV4-1	-	-	TGCGCCAGCAGCCAAGAGGAGGGAGCGGTGTATGAGCAGTTCTTC	CASSQEEGAVYEQFF
TRBJ2-7	TRBV12-1	-	-	TGTGCCAGCAGCCCTGGGCCGTACGAGCAGTACTTC	CASSPGPYEQYF
TRBJ2-7	TRBV5-1	-	once	TGCGCCAGCAGCTTGCCTAGCACCCCCTACGAGCAGTACTTC	CASSLPSTPYEQYF
TRBJ1-2	TRBV28	TRBD1	few	TGTGCCAGCAGAAAAACAGGGGGCCGTGCCTGGGACTATGGCTACACCTTC	CASRKTGGRAWDYGYTF
TRBJ2-5	TRBV18	TRBD2	-	TGTGCCAGCTCACCAATCGCTAGCGGGAGGGAAGAGACCCAGTACTTC	CASSPIASGREETQYF
TRBJ2-7	TRBV28	TRBD1	-	TGTGCCAGCAGTTTATACGCAGGGGGAATCTACGAGCAGTACTTC	CASSLYAGGIYEQYF
TRBJ2-7	TRBV27	TRBD1	-	TGTGCCAGCAGTCATGGACAGGGAACCTACGAGCAGTACTTC	CASSHGQGTYEQYF
TRBJ2-7	TRBV28	-	-	TGTGCCAGCAGTCGTGCTCGGGGCGAGCAGTACTTC	CASSRARGEQYF
TRBJ2-7	TRBV5-6	-	-	TGTGCCAGCAGCTTGTCAGTCTACGAGCAGTACTTC	CASSLSVYEQYF
TRBJ2-3	TRBV29-1	-	-	TGCAGCGCGGGTCAGCTCACAGATACGCAGTATTTT	CSAGQLTDTQYF
TRBJ2-4	TRBV27	TRBD2	-	TGTGCCAGCAGTTTAGTAGCGGGAGGGCCCGGCGGAAACATTCAGTACTTC	CASSLVAGGPGGNIQYF
TRBJ2-7	TRBV7-2	-	-	TGTGCCAGCAGTGGGACTGGCTACGAGCAGTACTTC	CASSGTGYEQYF
TRBJ2-1	TRBV9	-	-	TGTGCCAGCAGCGTAGCCGCTAGCGTATCCTACAATGAGCAGTTCTTC	CASSVAASVSYNEQFF
TRBJ2-3	TRBV5-6	-	-	TGTGCCAGCAGCTTCCGGTCACCCACAGATACGCAGTATTTT	CASSFRSPTDTQYF
TRBJ2-7	TRBV28	TRBD2	-	TGTGCCAGCAGTTTTAGGGGGACTAGCGGCCTCCACGAGCAGTACTTC	CASSFRGTSGLHEQYF
TRBJ1-1	TRBV18	TRBD1	-	TGTGCCAGCTCACCGCAGACAGGGGACGGCACTGAAGCTTTCTTT	CASSPQTGDGTEAFF
TRBJ1-6	TRBV28	TRBD1	-	TGTGCCAGCAGTTTAGGGGACAGACTCTATAATTCACCCCTCCACTTT	CASSLGDRLYNSPLHF
TRBJ2-1	TRBV10-1	TRBD2	-	TGCGCCAGCAGCGCGGGACTAGCGGGGACGGGCAATGAGCAGTTCTTC	CASSAGLAGTGNEQFF
TRBJ1-1	TRBV5-1	-	few	TGCGCCAGCAGTCAGCAGGGTATGGTGAACACTGAAGCTTTCTTT	CASSQQGMVNTEAFF
TRBJ2-5	TRBV6-5	-	few	TGTGCCAGCAGTCGGGATACTCGGGAGACCCAGTACTTC	CASSRDTRETQYF
TRBJ2-3	TRBV5-1	-	few	TGCGCCAGCAGCTTGGGAGGTAGCACAGATACGCAGTATTTT	CASSLGGSTDTQYF
TRBJ2-7	TRBV28	TRBD1	once	TGTGCCAGCAGGGACAGGGGGCCCTACGAGCAGTACTTC	CASRDRGPYEQYF
TRBJ2-2	TRBV5-1	-	-	TGCGCCAGCAGCTTGCAACAGGGTAACACCGGGGAGCTGTTTTTT	CASSLQQGNTGELFF
TRBJ2-3	TRBV5-1	-	-	TGCGCCAGCAGCCCGGGATTAGAGACCACAGATACGCAGTATTTT	CASSPGLETTDTQYF
TRBJ1-4	TRBV6-6	TRBD1	-	TGTGCCAGCACATCCCAGGGGGCAACTAATGAAAAACTGTTTTTT	CASTSQGATNEKLFF
TRBJ1-3	TRBV7-9	-	-	TGTTCCAGCAGCTCCGGGTCATCGTCCGGAAACACCATATATTTT	CSSSSGSSSGNTIYF
TRBJ2-2	TRBV6-5	-	-	TGTGCCAGCAGTTCGGGACAAAACACCGGGGAGCTGTTTTTT	CASSSGQNTGELFF